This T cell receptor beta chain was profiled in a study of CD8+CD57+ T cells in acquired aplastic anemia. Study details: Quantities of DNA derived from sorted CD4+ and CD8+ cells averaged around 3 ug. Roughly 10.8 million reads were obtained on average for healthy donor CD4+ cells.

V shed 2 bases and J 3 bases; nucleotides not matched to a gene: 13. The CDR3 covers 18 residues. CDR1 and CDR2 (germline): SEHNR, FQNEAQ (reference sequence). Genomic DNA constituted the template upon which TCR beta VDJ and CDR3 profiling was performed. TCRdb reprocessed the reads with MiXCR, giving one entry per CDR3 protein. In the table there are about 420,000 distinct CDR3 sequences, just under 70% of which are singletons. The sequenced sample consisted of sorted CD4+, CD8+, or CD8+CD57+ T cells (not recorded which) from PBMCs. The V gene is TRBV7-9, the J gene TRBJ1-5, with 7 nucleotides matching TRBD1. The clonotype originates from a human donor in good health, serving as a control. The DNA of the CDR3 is TGTGCCAGCAGCTTATTTGAAGGACAGGCCTCATTCAATCAGCCCCAGCATTTT. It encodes CASSLFEGQASFNQPQHF. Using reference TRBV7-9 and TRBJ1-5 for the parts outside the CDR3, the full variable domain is DTGVSQNPRHKITKRGQNVTFRCDPISEHNRLYWYRQTLGQGPEFLTYFQNEAQLEKSRLLSDRFSAERPKGSFSTLEIQRTEQGDSAMYLCASSLFEGQASFNQPQHFGDGTRLSIL.